The present T cell receptor beta chain was sequenced within a study of T cell responses to AZD1222 COVID-19 vaccine. Germline lookup yields CDR1 MNHEY and CDR2 SVGAGI. Trimming took off 4 bases at V and 4 bases at J, with 13 bases between the two ends. The CDR3 has 14 residues. Using immunoSEQ multiplex PCR, the repertoire was profiled, and TCRdb retains in-frame clones only, with some absent. The sample has under 110,000 clones, about 90% seen once. Study-wide findings and caveats: Seropositivity was recorded at baseline in only 5 or 6 AZD1222 recipients. Most donors were white British and more were female, and clonal diversity was possibly underestimated. Targeting of unmutated variant regions was reportedly seen in nearly half of spike-specific TCRs. All repertoire sampling was performed exclusively after the peak T cell response.

Turning to this clone: Antigen specificity is unknown.

The specimen was peripheral blood, collected 28 days after the second AZD1222 dose. This sequence originates from an adult who received the AZD1222 COVID-19 vaccine. V and J are TRBV6-5 and TRBJ2-5; no definite D call. CDR3 DNA sequence: TGTGCCAGCAGTTCGATGGGTTTTGCAGAGACCCAGTACTTC. Translation gives CASSSMGFAETQYF.